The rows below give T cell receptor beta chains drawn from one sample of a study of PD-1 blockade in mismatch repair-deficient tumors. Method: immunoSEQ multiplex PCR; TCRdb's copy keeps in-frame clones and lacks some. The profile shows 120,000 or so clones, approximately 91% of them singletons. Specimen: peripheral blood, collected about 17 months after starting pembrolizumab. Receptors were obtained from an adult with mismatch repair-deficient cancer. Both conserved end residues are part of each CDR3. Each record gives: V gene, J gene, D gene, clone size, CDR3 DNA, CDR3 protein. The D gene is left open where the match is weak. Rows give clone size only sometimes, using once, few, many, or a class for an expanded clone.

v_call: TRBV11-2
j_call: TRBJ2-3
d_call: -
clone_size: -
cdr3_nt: TGTGCCAGCAGCTTAGTGGGCAGGACAGCAGATACGCAGTATTTT
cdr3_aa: CASSLVGRTADTQYF

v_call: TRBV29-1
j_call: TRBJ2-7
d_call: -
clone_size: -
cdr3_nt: TGCAGCGTTGACGGTCCAGGGGTAGGATACGAGCAGTACTTC
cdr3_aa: CSVDGPGVGYEQYF

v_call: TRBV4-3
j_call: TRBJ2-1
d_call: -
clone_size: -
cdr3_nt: TGCGCCAGCAGCCAAGATAGCCCGGACAGATACTTCCGCCGTGGCTACAATGAGCAGTTCTTC
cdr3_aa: CASSQDSPDRYFRRGYNEQFF

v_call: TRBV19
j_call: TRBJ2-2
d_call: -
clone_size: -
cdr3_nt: TGTGCCAGTAGTCCCGACAGGTCCCCCGGGGAGCTGTTTTTT
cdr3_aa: CASSPDRSPGELFF

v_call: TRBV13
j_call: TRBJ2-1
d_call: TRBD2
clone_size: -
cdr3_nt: TGTGCCAGCAGCTTATTGACTAGCGGGAGTAATGAGCAGTTCTTC
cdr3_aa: CASSLLTSGSNEQFF

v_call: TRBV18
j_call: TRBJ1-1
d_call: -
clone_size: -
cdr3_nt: TGTGCCAGCTCACCTTGGGCCTGGGAAACTGAAGCTTTCTTT
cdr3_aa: CASSPWAWETEAFF

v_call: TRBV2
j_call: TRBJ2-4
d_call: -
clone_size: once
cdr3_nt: TGTGCCAGCACCCGGGGAGGGGGGACCAAAAACATTCAGTACTTC
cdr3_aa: CASTRGGGTKNIQYF

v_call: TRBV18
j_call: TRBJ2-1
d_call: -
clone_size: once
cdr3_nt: TGTGCCAGCTCACCACCGAATCGAGCGGCAAGCTCCTACAATGAGCAGTTCTTC
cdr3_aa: CASSPPNRAASSYNEQFF

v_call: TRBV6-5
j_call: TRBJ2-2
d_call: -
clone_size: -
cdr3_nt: TGTGCCAGCAGGGGGGCCGGGGAGCTGTTTTTT
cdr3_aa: CASRGAGELFF

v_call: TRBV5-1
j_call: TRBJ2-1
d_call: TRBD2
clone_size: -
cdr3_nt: TGCGCCAGCAGCCCCCGGAGACTAGCGGAGGATGAGCAGTTCTTC
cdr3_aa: CASSPRRLAEDEQFF

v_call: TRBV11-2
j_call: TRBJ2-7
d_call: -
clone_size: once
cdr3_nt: TGTGCCAGCAGCTTAGATCTTGGGCTTACCTACGAGCAGTACTTC
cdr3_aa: CASSLDLGLTYEQYF

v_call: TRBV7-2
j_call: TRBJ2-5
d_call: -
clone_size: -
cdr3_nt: TGTGCCAGCAGCTATAGAGGTGGGGAAGGTGGGACCCAGTACTTC
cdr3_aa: CASSYRGGEGGTQYF

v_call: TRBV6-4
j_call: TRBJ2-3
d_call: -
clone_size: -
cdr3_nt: TGTGCCAGCAGTGACCGGGACAACACAGATACGCAGTATTTT
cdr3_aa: CASSDRDNTDTQYF

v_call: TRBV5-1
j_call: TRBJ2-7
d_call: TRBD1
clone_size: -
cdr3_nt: TGCGCCAGCAGCTTGGCCGGGACAGGAAACGAGCAGTACTTC
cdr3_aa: CASSLAGTGNEQYF

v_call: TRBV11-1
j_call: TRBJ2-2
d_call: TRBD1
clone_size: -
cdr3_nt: TGTGCCAGCAGCGCGACAGGGTCCACCGGGGAGCTGTTTTTT
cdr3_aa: CASSATGSTGELFF

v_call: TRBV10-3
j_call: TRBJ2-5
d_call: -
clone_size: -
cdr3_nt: TGTGCCATCAGTGTTAAGGAGGGAGAGACCCAGTACTTC
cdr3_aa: CAISVKEGETQYF

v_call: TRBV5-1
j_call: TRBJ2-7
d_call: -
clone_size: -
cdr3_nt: TGCGCCAGCAGCTTCGCTGGGCGCGAGCAGTACTTC
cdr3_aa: CASSFAGREQYF

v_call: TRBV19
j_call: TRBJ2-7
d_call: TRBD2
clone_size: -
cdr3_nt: TGTGCCAGTAGTATTGGACTAGCGGGAGTGGGGACCTACGAGCAGTACTTC
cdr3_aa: CASSIGLAGVGTYEQYF

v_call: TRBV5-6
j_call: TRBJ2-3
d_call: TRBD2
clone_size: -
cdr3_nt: TGTGCCAGCAGCCCCCCCGGGACTAGCGAAAGCACAGATACGCAGTATTTT
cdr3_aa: CASSPPGTSESTDTQYF

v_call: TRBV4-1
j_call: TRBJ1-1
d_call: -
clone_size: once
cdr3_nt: TGCGCCAGCACCCTTGGTCCGAGGAACACTGAAGCTTTCTTT
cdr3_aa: CASTLGPRNTEAFF

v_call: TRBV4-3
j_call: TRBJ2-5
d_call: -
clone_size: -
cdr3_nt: TGCGCCAGCAGCCAATGGGGGGAGACCCAGTACTTC
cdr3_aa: CASSQWGETQYF

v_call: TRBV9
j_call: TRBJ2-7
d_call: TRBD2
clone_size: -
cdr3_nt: TGTGCCAGCAGCGTGGGGACTAGCCCCATCTTATACGAGCAGTACTTC
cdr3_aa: CASSVGTSPILYEQYF

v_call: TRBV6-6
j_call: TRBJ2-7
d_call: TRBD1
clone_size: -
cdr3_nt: TGTGCCAGCACCGGACAGGGGAGGGAGCAGTACTTC
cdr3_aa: CASTGQGREQYF

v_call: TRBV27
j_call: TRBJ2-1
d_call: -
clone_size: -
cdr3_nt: TGTGCCAGCAGTTTATCTATACGAAGTAATGAGCAGTTCTTC
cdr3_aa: CASSLSIRSNEQFF

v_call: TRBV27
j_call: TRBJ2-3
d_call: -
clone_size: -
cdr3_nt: TGTGCCAGCAGTTTAGTGGGAGGCGCACTCGGGGGTACGCAGTATTTT
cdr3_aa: CASSLVGGALGGTQYF

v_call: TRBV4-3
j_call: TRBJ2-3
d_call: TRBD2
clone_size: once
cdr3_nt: TGCGCCAGCAGCCAAGATACTAGCGGGATTATCACAGATACGCAGTATTTT
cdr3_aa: CASSQDTSGIITDTQYF

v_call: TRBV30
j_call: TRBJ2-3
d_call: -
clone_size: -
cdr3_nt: TGTGCCTGGACCGGGAGCGGGGATACGCAGTATTTT
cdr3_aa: CAWTGSGDTQYF

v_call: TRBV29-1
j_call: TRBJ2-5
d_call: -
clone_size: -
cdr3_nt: TGCAGCGTTGAATGGGGGTTGGGTCAAGAGACCCAGTACTTC
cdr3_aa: CSVEWGLGQETQYF

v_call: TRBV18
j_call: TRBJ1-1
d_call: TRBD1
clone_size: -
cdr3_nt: TGTGCCAGCTCTCCGAAGACAGGGGGCTGGGAAGCTTTCTTT
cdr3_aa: CASSPKTGGWEAFF

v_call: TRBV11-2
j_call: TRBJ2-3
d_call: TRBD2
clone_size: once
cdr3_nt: TGTGCCAGCAGCCCTAGCGGGAGCGGCACAGATACGCAGTATTTT
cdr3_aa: CASSPSGSGTDTQYF

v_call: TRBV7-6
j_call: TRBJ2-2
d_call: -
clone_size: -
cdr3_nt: TGTGCCAGCAGCCCCCCTCCGGGACCCTACACCGGGGAGCTGTTTTTT
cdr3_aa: CASSPPPGPYTGELFF

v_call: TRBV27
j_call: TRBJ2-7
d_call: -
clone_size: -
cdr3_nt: TGTGCCAGCAGTTTCGGGACAAATACCTACGAGCAGTACTTC
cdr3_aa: CASSFGTNTYEQYF

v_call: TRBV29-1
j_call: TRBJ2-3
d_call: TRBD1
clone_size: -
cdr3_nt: TGCAGCGTCCTAGGGACAGGGTTTCCGACAGATACGCAGTATTTT
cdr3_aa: CSVLGTGFPTDTQYF

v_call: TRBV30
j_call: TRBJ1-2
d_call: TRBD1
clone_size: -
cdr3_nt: TGTGCCTCTGACAGGGGGCGAGGCTACACCTTC
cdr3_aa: CASDRGRGYTF

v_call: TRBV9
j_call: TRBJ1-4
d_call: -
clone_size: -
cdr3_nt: TGTGCCAGCAGCGTAGAGGGGAGAAGTGAAAAACTGTTTTTT
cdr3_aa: CASSVEGRSEKLFF

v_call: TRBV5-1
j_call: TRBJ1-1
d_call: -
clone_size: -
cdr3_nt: TGCGCCAGCAGCTTGGCCCCTCTAACTGAAGCTTTCTTT
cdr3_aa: CASSLAPLTEAFF

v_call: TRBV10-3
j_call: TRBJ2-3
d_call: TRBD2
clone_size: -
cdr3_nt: TGTGCCATCGCGGCTAGCGGGAGCTTCACAGATACGCAGTATTTT
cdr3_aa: CAIAASGSFTDTQYF

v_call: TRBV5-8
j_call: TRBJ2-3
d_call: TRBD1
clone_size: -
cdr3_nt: TGTGCCAGCAGCTTGGTCCCAGGGGGCCGGATCGCAGGCACAGATACGCAGTATTTT
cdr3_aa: CASSLVPGGRIAGTDTQYF

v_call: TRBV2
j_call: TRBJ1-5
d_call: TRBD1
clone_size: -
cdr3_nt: TGTGCCAGCAGGGAACAGGGGGCGGGCAATCAGCCCCAGCATTTT
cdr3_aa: CASREQGAGNQPQHF

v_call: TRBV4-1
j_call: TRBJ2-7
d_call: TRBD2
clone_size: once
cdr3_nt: TGCGCCAGCAGCCAAGATCAAACTAGCGTCCCCTACGAGCAGTACTTC
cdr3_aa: CASSQDQTSVPYEQYF

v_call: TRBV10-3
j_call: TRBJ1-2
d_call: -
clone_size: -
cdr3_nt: TGTGCCTCCAACGGGGGGGGTAGAGGCTACACCTTC
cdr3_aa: CASNGGGRGYTF

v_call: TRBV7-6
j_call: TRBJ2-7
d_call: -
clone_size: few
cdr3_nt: TGTGCCAGCAGCTCTAGTTTTGCCGAGCAGTACTTC
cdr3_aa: CASSSSFAEQYF

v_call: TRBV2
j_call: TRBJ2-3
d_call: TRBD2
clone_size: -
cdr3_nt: TGTGCCAGCAGTGTTAGCAGCGGGAGGGCCCTAGATACGCAGTATTTT
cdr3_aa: CASSVSSGRALDTQYF

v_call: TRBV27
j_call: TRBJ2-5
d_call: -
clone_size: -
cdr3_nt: TGTGCCAGCAGTTTACCACCAGAGACCCAGTACTTC
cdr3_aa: CASSLPPETQYF

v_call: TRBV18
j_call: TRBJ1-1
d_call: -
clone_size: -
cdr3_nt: TGTGCCAGCTCACCACCCGGGGACACTGGAGTGAACACTGAAGCTTTCTTT
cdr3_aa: CASSPPGDTGVNTEAFF

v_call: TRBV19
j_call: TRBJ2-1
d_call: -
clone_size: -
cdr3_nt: TGTGCCAGTACCCGGGAGGGGGCGGATGAGCAGTTCTTC
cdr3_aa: CASTREGADEQFF

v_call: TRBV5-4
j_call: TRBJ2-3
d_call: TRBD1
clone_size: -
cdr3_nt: TGTGCCAGCAGCGCGACAGGGGAAGCAGATACGCAGTATTTT
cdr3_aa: CASSATGEADTQYF

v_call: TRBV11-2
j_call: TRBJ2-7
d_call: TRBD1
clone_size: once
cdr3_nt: TGTGCCAGCAGCCCGGGGACAGCTAAGACCTACGAGCAGTACTTC
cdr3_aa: CASSPGTAKTYEQYF

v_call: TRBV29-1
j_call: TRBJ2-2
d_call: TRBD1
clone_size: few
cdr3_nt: TGCAGCGCACAGGGGGCGACCGGGGAGCTGTTTTTT
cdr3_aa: CSAQGATGELFF

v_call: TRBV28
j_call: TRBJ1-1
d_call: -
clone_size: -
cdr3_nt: TGTGCCAGCAGTCCCTCTTACAGGGCGGCAGCTTTCTTT
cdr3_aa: CASSPSYRAAAFF

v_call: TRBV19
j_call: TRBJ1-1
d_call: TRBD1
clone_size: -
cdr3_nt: TGTGCCAGTAGTATAAGCGCAGGGGGAAACACTGAAGCTTTCTTT
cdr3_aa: CASSISAGGNTEAFF

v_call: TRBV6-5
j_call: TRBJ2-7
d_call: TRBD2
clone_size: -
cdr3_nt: TGTGCCAGCCAGCCGGCGGGAGGTTACGAGCAGTACTTC
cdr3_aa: CASQPAGGYEQYF